The source of this T cell receptor (beta chain) is a study of control samples from healthy donors and cancer patients. Only in-frame clones appear in the TCRdb table, and some are missing; sequencing was by immunoSEQ multiplex PCR. The sample lists about 83,000 clones; 91% were seen once. Specimen: blood. The receptor was derived from a man aged 50 to 60 in good health.

The CDR3: CASSPRGYYNEQFF. The DNA of the CDR3 is TGTGCCAGCAGCCCTAGGGGGTATTACAATGAGCAGTTCTTC. This sequence joins TRBV14 and TRBJ2-1, with D possibly being TRBD1 (6 bases). The CDR3 is 14 residues long. Trimming stripped 4 bases from V and 4 bases from J, with 11 bases between. Germline V CDR1 and CDR2: SGHDN, FVKESK.